The clone carrying this T cell receptor (beta chain) turned up a few times. As to time point: pre-sensitization, week 0. Treatment noted: therapeutic diphenylcyclopropenone sensitization with weekly scalp DPC. Prior to each patch test being applied, blood was drawn. Unfractionated whole blood yielded the extracted total RNA. The data were obtained in a study of human T cells and chemical hapten exposure. Study context: Alopecia universalis, totalis or areata was present in patients who were mostly female.

The CDR3 contains 17 residues. CDR1 and CDR2 from the germline V gene are MGHRA and YSYEKL. J was trimmed by 0 bases and V by 4 bases; bases with no gene match: 8. TCRdb redid the calling of the RACE reads with MiXCR, one entry per CDR3 protein. Found here are 300,000 to 450,000 distinct CDR3 sequences, roughly 4.6% of them singletons; the top ten hold 2% to 3%. Sequencing used whole blood, obtained in connection with sensitization to the hapten diphenylcyclopropenone (DPC). The receptor was derived from a woman between 45 and 65 years old with alopecia areata. Some clones in this sample may be carry-over from other donors' samples. This sequence joins TRBV4-1 and TRBJ1-1, with 10 positions matching TRBD1. The chain's CDR3 is CASSLTGTGAMNTEAFF. The CDR3 nucleotides read TGCGCCAGCAGCCTAACCGGGACAGGGGCCATGAACACTGAAGCTTTCTTT.